Listed below are T cell receptor beta chains from one sample, sequenced in a study of blood T cell repertoires in COVID-19. Measured with immunoSEQ multiplex PCR; TCRdb has only the in-frame clones, and not every one. Of under 200,000 clones listed, around 87% are singletons. Sequenced: peripheral blood. These receptors all stem from a man aged 35-49 years with active or convalescent COVID-19. CDR3s include the opening cysteine and the closing phenylalanine or tryptophan. The D gene is left open where the match is weak. Clone size is not always given. Where it is, it says once, few, many or a class for expanded clones.

TRBJ2-7 TRBD2 NA TRBV4-1 TGCGCCAGCAGACTACGACTAGCGGGGGGGTACGAGCAGTACTTC CASRLRLAGGYEQYF
TRBJ2-1 TRBD1 NA TRBV5-1 TGCGCCAGCAGCGTAGACGGACAGGGCAACGAGCAGTTCTTC CASSVDGQGNEQFF
TRBJ1-2 TRBD1 NA TRBV18 TGTGCCAGCTCACCAAGGACAGGGAAAGGCGGCTACACCTTC CASSPRTGKGGYTF
TRBJ1-2 TRBD1 NA TRBV7-8 TGTGCCAGCAGCCCACACAGGGGGCCCAACTATGGCTACACCTTC CASSPHRGPNYGYTF
TRBJ1-4 NA NA TRBV11-2 TGTGCCAGCAGCTTAGGTTCCCTAAATGAAAAACTGTTTTTT CASSLGSLNEKLFF
TRBJ1-5 NA NA TRBV7-2 TGTGCCAGCAGCTGGGGGGTGGGAGGCAATCAGCCCCAGCATTTT CASSWGVGGNQPQHF
TRBJ2-5 TRBD1 NA TRBV6-5 TGTGCCAGCAGCGATCGGACAGGGGAGCACTTC CASSDRTGEHF
TRBJ2-5 NA NA TRBV7-8 TGTGCCAGCAGCTTATCCTCCGAGACCCAGTACTTC CASSLSSETQYF
TRBJ2-7 TRBD1 NA TRBV9 TGTGCCAGCAGCGCACGACAGGGGATCGGCGAGCAGTACTTC CASSARQGIGEQYF
TRBJ1-5 NA few TRBV7-2 TGTGCCAGCAGCTTATGGGGGTTAGGGGGTCAGCCCCAGCATTTT CASSLWGLGGQPQHF
TRBJ1-1 NA NA TRBV2 TGTGTGAGTGCCATGGACACTGAAGCTTTCTTT CVSAMDTEAFF
TRBJ2-1 TRBD2 once TRBV7-9 TGTGCCAGCAGCGTAAGGACTAGCTCCTACAATGAGCAGTTCTTC CASSVRTSSYNEQFF
TRBJ1-2 TRBD1 NA TRBV6-5 TGTGCCAGCAGCCACCGGGACAGGGAAATCTATGGCTACACCTTC CASSHRDREIYGYTF
TRBJ2-1 NA NA TRBV9 TGTGCCAGCAGCGCAATGGGGGGACTTTACAATGAGCAGTTCTTC CASSAMGGLYNEQFF
TRBJ1-2 NA NA TRBV5-3 TGTGCCAGAAGCTTGTCGGACAGCGCCTCCGACTTC CARSLSDSASDF
TRBJ1-5 NA NA TRBV18 TGTGCCAGCTCACGGGACGGGGGGCCGGAGCCCCAGCATTTT CASSRDGGPEPQHF
TRBJ1-5 NA NA TRBV4-1 TGCGCCAGCAGCCAAGGGGGGGGCAGATTAAAAGACGGTGGTCGGCCCCAGCATTTT CASSQGGGRLKDGGRPQHF
TRBJ1-4 TRBD1 medium-sized TRBV14 TGTGCCAGCAGGTGGGACAGGGCAGGACCTGATGAAAAACTGTTTTTT CASRWDRAGPDEKLFF
TRBJ2-2 TRBD1 NA TRBV6-5 TGTGCCAGCAAGACAGGGGGCTTCTCCGGGGAGCTGTTTTTT CASKTGGFSGELFF
TRBJ1-1 TRBD1 NA TRBV6-5 TGTGCCAGCAGTTACTCCGGGACAGGGAACACTGAAGCTTTCTTT CASSYSGTGNTEAFF
TRBJ1-1 NA NA TRBV18 TGTGCCAGCTCGGAACGAGGTTCTCCTCGGGACACTGAAGCTTTCTTT CASSERGSPRDTEAFF
TRBJ2-7 NA NA TRBV6-5 TGTGCCAGCAGTTCCACCGGGGTCCACGAGCAGTACTTC CASSSTGVHEQYF
TRBJ2-7 NA NA TRBV19 TGTGCCAGTAGTACCCAGGGTAAAACCTACGAGCAGTACTTC CASSTQGKTYEQYF
TRBJ2-7 TRBD1 NA TRBV10-3 TGTGCCATCAGTGAGTCAAGGGACAGCTACGAGCAGTACTTC CAISESRDSYEQYF
TRBJ1-3 TRBD1 NA TRBV10-3 TGTGCCATCAGTCCCGGGACAGGACCCTCTGGAAACACCATATATTTT CAISPGTGPSGNTIYF
TRBJ1-5 NA NA TRBV7-9 TGTGCCAGCAGGGCCGCACCCAATCAGCCCCAGCATTTT CASRAAPNQPQHF
TRBJ1-1 TRBD1 NA TRBV15 TGTGCCACCAGACAGGACAGGGCCACTGAAGCTTTCTTT CATRQDRATEAFF
TRBJ2-7 NA few TRBV10-3 TGTGCCATCAGCCCCCAACAGGGTCGCTTAGACCAACTAATCCACGAGCAGTACTTC CAISPQQGRLDQLIHEQYF
TRBJ1-1 NA NA TRBV5-1 TGCGCCAGCAGCTTGGGGCTGGGGGGAAACACTGAAGCTTTCTTT CASSLGLGGNTEAFF
TRBJ2-7 TRBD1 NA TRBV30 TGTGCCTGGAGCAAAGGGACAGGGTTCGGCGAGCAGTACTTC CAWSKGTGFGEQYF
TRBJ1-3 NA NA TRBV6-5 TGTGCCAGCAGTTACACTGGGCCCAGAACTGGAAACACCATATATTTT CASSYTGPRTGNTIYF
TRBJ2-7 NA few TRBV5-4 TGTGCCAGCAGCTTAGGGGACTTCGACCACGAGCAGTACTTC CASSLGDFDHEQYF
TRBJ1-5 TRBD1 NA TRBV28 TGTGCCAGCAGAAGGACAGGGATGGATCAGCCCCAGCATTTT CASRRTGMDQPQHF
TRBJ2-1 TRBD2 NA TRBV7-8 TGTGCCAGCAGCTTAGCCCAGAGCGGGGGCCAATACAATGAGCAGTTCTTC CASSLAQSGGQYNEQFF
TRBJ1-1 NA once TRBV28 TGTGCCAGCATTAGTCCCTTCGGGGGGGGCGGCACTGAAGCTTTCTTT CASISPFGGGGTEAFF
TRBJ2-5 NA NA TRBV6-5 TGTGCCAGCAGTAAACTAGTGGGGTATACGGAGACCCAGTACTTC CASSKLVGYTETQYF
TRBJ1-5 NA NA TRBV19 TGTGCCAGTAGTATTGGCCGGGGAGACAATCAGCCCCAGCATTTT CASSIGRGDNQPQHF
TRBJ1-5 NA NA TRBV6-1 TGTGCCAGCAGTGAAGGGCCTAGCAATCAGCCCCAGCATTTT CASSEGPSNQPQHF
TRBJ2-5 NA NA TRBV19 TGTGCCAGTAGTATTAGTGCAGGAACAGAGACCCAGTACTTC CASSISAGTETQYF
TRBJ2-7 NA few TRBV12-3/TRBV12-4 TGTGCCAGCAGTGACCGGGGGACTTACGAGCAGTACTTC CASSDRGTYEQYF
TRBJ1-6 NA few TRBV15 TGTGCCACCGGGCCGCGAGATTCACCCCTCCACTTT CATGPRDSPLHF
TRBJ1-6 TRBD1 NA TRBV28 TGTGCCAGCAGCCGATTCGGGTCAGGGGGAGGCTATAATTCACCCCTCCACTTT CASSRFGSGGGYNSPLHF
TRBJ1-4 NA NA TRBV5-1 TGCGCCAGCAGCGACTCAGGGGCCGAAGGATATGAAAAACTGTTTTTT CASSDSGAEGYEKLFF
TRBJ2-1 TRBD2 NA TRBV29-1 TGCAGCGTCATCCCCGGGACTAGCGGGGGAAATGAGCAGTTCTTC CSVIPGTSGGNEQFF
TRBJ2-7 TRBD1 NA TRBV7-2 TGTGCCAGCAGCGTGGGACAGGGAAACCACGAGCAGTACTTC CASSVGQGNHEQYF
TRBJ1-4 NA few TRBV28 TGTGCCAGCCCAGGGAGGCATGAAAAACTGTTTTTT CASPGRHEKLFF